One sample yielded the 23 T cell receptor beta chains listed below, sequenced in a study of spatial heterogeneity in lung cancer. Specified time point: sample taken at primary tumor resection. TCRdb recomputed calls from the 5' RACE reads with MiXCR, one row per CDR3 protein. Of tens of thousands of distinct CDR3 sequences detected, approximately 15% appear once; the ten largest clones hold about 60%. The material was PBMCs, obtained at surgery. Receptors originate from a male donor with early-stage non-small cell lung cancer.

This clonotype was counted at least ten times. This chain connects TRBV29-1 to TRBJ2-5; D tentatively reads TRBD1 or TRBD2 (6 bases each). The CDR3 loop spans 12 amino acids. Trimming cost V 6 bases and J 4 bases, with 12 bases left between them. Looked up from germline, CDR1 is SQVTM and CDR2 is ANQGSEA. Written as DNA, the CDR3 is TGCAGCGTGGGCAGGGGAGGAGAGACCCAGTACTTC. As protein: CSVGRGGETQYF.

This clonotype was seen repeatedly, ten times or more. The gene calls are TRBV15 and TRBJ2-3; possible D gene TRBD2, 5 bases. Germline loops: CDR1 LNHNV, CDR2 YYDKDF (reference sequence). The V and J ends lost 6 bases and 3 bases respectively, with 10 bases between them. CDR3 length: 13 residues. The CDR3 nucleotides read TGTGCCACCAGTCCCGGGATAACAGATACGCAGTATTTT. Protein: CATSPGITDTQYF.

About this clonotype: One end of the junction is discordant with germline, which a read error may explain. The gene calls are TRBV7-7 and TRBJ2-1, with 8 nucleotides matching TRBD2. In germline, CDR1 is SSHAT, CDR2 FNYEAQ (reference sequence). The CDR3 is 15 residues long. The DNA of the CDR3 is TGTGCTAGCAGCCAGACTAGCGCCTCCTACAATGAGCAGTTCTTC. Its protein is CASSQTSASYNEQFF.

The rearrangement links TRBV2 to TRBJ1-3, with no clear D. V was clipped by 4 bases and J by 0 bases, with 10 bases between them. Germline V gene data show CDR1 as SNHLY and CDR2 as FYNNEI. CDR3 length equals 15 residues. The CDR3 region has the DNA TGTGCCAGCAGTGCGCGACACGCCTCTGGAAACACCATATATTTT. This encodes CASSARHASGNTIYF.

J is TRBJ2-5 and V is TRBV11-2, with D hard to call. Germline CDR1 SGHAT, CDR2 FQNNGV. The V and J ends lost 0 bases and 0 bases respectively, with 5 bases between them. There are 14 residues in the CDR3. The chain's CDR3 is CASSLDPYQETQYF. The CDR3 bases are TGTGCCAGCAGCTTAGACCCGTACCAAGAGACCCAGTACTTC.

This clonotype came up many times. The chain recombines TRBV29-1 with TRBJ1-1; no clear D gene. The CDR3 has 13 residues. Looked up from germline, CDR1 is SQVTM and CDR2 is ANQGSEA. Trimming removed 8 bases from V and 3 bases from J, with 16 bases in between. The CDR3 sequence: CSTHGEDDTEAFF. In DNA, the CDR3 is TGCAGCACTCATGGGGAAGACGACACTGAAGCTTTCTTT.

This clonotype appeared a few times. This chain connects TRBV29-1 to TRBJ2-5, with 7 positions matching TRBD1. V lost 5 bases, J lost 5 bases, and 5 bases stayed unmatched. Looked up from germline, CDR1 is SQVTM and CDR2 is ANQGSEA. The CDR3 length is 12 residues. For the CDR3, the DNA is TGCAGCGTTTTGACAGGGATGGAGACCCAGTACTTC. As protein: CSVLTGMETQYF.

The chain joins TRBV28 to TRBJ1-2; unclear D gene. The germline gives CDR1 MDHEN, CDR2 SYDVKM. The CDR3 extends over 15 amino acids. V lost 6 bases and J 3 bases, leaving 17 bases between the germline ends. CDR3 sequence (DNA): TGTGCCAGCAGCCTTCCCGGGCATGGTCACTATGGCTACACCTTC. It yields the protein CASSLPGHGHYGYTF.

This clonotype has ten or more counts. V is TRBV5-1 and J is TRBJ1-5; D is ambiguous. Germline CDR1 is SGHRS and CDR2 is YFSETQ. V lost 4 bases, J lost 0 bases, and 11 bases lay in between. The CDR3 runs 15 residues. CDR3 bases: TGCGCCAGCAGCCCCCAGCTTGGTAGCAATCAGCCCCAGCATTTT. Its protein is CASSPQLGSNQPQHF.

CDR3: CASSRGGKAVDTQYF. The CDR3 DNA is TGTGCCAGCAGCCGAGGCGGGAAGGCGGTAGATACGCAGTATTTT. This sequence joins TRBV28 and TRBJ2-3, with D possibly being TRBD2 (6 bases). Germline loops: CDR1 MDHEN, CDR2 SYDVKM. The CDR3 loop spans 15 amino acids. Trimming took off 6 bases at V and 5 bases at J, with 18 bases between the two ends.

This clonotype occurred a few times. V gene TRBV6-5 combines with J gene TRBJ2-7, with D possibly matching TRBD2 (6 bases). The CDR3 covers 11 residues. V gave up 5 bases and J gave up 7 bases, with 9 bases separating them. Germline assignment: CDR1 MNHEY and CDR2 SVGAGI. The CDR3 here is CASSLGGEQYF. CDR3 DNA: TGTGCCAGCAGTCTCGGGGGAGAGCAGTACTTC.

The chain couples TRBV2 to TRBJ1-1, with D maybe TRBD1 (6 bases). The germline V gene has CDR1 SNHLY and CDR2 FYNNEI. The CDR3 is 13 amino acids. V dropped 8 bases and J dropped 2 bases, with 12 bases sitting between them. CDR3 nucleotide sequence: TGTGCCAGCTGCATACAGGGAAACACTGAAGCTTTCTTT. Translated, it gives CASCIQGNTEAFF.

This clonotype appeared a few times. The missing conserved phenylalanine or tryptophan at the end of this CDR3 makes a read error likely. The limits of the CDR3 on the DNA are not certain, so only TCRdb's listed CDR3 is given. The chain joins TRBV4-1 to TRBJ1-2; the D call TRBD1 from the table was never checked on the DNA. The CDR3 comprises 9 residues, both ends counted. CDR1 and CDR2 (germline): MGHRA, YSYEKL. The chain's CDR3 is CASSPPGLR.

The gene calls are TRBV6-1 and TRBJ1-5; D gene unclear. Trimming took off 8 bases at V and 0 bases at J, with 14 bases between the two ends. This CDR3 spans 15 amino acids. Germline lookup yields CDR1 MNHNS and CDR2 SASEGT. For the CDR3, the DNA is TGTGCCAGCTGCCCCCGGATTTATAGCAATCAGCCCCAGCATTTT. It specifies CASCPRIYSNQPQHF.

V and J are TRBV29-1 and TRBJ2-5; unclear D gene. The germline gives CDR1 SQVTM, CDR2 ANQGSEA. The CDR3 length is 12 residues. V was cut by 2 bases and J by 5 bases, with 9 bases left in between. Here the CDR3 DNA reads TGCAGCGTTGAATTACAGTTGGAGACCCAGTACTTC. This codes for CSVELQLETQYF.

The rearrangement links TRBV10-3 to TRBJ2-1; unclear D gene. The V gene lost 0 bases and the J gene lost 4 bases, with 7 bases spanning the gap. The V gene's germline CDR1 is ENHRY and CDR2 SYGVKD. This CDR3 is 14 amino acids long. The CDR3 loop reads CAISESTFYNEQFF. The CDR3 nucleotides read TGTGCCATCAGTGAGTCGACTTTTTACAATGAGCAGTTCTTC.

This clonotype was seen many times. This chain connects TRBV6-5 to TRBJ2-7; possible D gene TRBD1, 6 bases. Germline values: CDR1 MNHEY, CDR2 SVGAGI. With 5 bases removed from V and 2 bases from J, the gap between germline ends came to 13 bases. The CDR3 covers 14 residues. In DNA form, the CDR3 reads TGTGCCAGCAGTAAACAGGGCGGTCCCTACGAGCAGTACTTC. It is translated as CASSKQGGPYEQYF.

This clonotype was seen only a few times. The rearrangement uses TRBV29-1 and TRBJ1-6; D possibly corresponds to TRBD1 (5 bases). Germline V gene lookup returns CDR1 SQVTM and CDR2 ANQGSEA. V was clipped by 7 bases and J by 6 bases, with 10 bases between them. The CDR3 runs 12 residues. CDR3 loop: CSAGTGNSPLHF. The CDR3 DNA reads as TGCAGCGCCGGGACGGGTAATTCACCCCTCCACTTT.

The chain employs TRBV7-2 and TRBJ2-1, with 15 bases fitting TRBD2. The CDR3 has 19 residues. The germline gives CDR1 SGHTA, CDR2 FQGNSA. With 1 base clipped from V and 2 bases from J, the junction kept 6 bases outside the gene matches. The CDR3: CASSLVRGLAGGAYNEQFF. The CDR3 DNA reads TGTGCCAGCAGCTTAGTACGGGGACTAGCGGGAGGTGCCTACAATGAGCAGTTCTTC.

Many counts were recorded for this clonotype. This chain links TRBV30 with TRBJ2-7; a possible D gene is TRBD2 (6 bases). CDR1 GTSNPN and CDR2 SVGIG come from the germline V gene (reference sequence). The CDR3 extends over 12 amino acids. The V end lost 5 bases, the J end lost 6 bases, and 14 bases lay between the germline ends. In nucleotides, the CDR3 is TGTGCCTGGCGGGGGTTTGAGAGCGAGCAGTACTTC. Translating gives CAWRGFESEQYF.

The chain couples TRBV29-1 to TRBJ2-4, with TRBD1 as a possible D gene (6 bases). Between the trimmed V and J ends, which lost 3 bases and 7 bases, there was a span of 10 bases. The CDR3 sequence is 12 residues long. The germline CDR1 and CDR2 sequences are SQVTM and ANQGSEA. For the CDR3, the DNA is TGCAGCGTTGATGGCGGACAGAACATTCAGTACTTC. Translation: CSVDGGQNIQYF.

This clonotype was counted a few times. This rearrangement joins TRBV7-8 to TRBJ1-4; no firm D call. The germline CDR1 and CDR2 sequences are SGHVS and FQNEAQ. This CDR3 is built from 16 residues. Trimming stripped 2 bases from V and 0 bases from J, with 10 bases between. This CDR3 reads CASSLNVLATNEKLFF. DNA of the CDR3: TGTGCCAGCAGCTTAAACGTCCTTGCAACTAATGAAAAACTGTTTTTT.

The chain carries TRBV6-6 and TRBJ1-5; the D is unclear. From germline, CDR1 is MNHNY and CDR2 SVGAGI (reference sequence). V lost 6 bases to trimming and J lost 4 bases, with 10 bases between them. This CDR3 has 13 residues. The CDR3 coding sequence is TGTGCCAGCAGCCTCCTCGCTAATCAGCCCCAGCATTTT. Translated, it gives CASSLLANQPQHF.